This T cell receptor (beta chain) is drawn from a study of identical twins. This CDR3 spans 17 amino acids. J was trimmed by 4 bases and V by 5 bases; bases with no gene match: 12. In germline, CDR1 is MDHEN, CDR2 SYDVKM. TCRdb itself ran the 5' RACE reads through MiXCR, one entry per CDR3 protein. The sample includes 460,000 or so distinct CDR3 sequences, 11% to 15% of them seen just once. These data are also associated with another study on yellow fever vaccine responses in identical twins.

Specimen: CD4+ T cells sorted from blood. The chain carries TRBV28 and TRBJ2-2; TRBD1 aligns across 8 bases. The receptor was derived from a woman aged 18 to 35 in good health. CDR3 residues: CASSTARTGSLTGELFF. In nucleotides, the CDR3 is TGTGCCAGCAGTACGGCCAGGACAGGGAGTCTCACCGGGGAGCTGTTTTTT. Full variable domain (missing parts from reference TRBV28 and TRBJ2-2): DVKVTQSSRYLVKRTGEKVFLECVQDMDHENMFWYRQDPGLGLRLIYFSYDVKMKEKGDIPEGYSVSREKKERFSLILESASTNQTSMYLCASSTARTGSLTGELFFGEGSRLTVL.